These 20 T cell receptor beta chains came from one sample sequenced in a study of control samples from healthy donors and cancer patients. Method: immunoSEQ multiplex PCR; TCRdb's copy keeps in-frame clones and lacks some. Of just over 80,000 clones in the sample, just under 90% were seen once. The sample consisted of blood. The receptor source for this set is a man aged 45-65 years in good health.

J is TRBJ1-2 and V is TRBV9; a possible D gene is TRBD1 (6 bases). Germline assignment: CDR1 SGDLS and CDR2 YYNGEE. The CDR3 is made up of 14 amino acids. V dropped 0 bases and J dropped 4 bases, with 10 bases sitting between them. CDR3: CASSVGDRIYGYTF. CDR3 sequence (DNA): TGTGCCAGCAGCGTAGGAGACAGGATCTATGGCTACACCTTC. Full variable domain (outside the CDR3, taken from reference TRBV9 and TRBJ1-2): DSGVTQTPKHLITATGQRVTLRCSPRSGDLSVYWYQQSLDQGLQFLIQYYNGEERAKGNILERFSAQQFPDLHSELNLSSLELGDSALYFCASSVGDRIYGYTFGSGTRLTVV.

V gene TRBV13 combines with J gene TRBJ1-1, with D uncertain. The germline CDR1 and CDR2 sequences are PRHDT and FYEKMQ (reference sequence). Trimming removed 2 bases from V and 1 base from J, with 8 bases in between. The CDR3 loop spans 14 amino acids. CDR3 protein: CASSLYQTNTEAFF. The CDR3 nucleotides are TGTGCCAGCAGCTTATATCAGACGAACACTGAAGCTTTCTTT.

V and J are TRBV7-9 and TRBJ1-2, with TRBD1 matching over 7 bases. V shed 4 bases and J 0 bases; nucleotides not matched to a gene: 2. The CDR3 sequence is 14 residues long. CDR1 is SEHNR, CDR2 FQNEAQ, per germline (reference sequence). In DNA form, the CDR3 reads TGTGCCAGCAGCTGGGGACAGACTAACTATGGCTACACCTTC. Translated: CASSWGQTNYGYTF.

The chain uses TRBV27 and TRBJ1-5; D is unresolved. Trimming left V 7 bases short and J 7 bases short, with 11 bases between. Per germline, CDR1 MNHEY and CDR2 SMNVEV (reference sequence). The CDR3 runs 12 residues. The chain's CDR3 is CASNDPGQPQHF. Here the CDR3 DNA reads TGTGCCAGCAACGATCCGGGGCAGCCCCAGCATTTT.

J is TRBJ2-7 and V is TRBV5-4, with TRBD1 matching 8 bases. Germline V gene sequence: CDR1 SGHNT, CDR2 YYREEE (reference sequence). This CDR3 comprises 15 residues. V lost 4 bases, J lost 0 bases, and 6 bases stayed unmatched. This CDR3 is CASSVSGTGSYEQYF. CDR3 in DNA: TGTGCCAGCAGCGTGTCCGGGACAGGCTCCTACGAGCAGTACTTC.

Details on this clone: A read error may produce the germline difference seen at one junction end. The J gene is TRBJ1-1, the V gene TRBV12-3 or TRBV12-4; no firm D call. The CDR3 runs to 13 residues. The CDR3 DNA follows: TGTGCCAGCAGGACATCCGTGAAGACTGAAGCTTTCTTT. It codes for CASRTSVKTEAFF.

This sequence joins TRBV6-6 and TRBJ1-5; 8 bases match TRBD1. The CDR3 sequence is 14 residues long. V dropped 5 bases and J dropped 6; count of bases not matched to a gene: 6. From germline, CDR1 is MNHNY and CDR2 SVGAGI (reference sequence). The CDR3 spells CASSAGQGSQPQHF. In nucleotides, the CDR3 is TGTGCCAGCAGTGCCGGACAGGGCAGTCAGCCCCAGCATTTT.

V is TRBV28 and J is TRBJ2-7, with 10 bases matching TRBD1. The CDR3 loop spans 16 amino acids. CDR1 is MDHEN, CDR2 SYDVKM, per germline. V gave up 7 bases and J gave up 0 bases; unmatched junction bases: 9. The CDR3 loop reads CASTPPGQGNSYEQYF. DNA of the CDR3: TGTGCCAGCACCCCACCGGGACAGGGGAACTCCTACGAGCAGTACTTC.

J is TRBJ2-1 and V is TRBV24-1; D ambiguous. The CDR3 is 13 residues long. Deletions cut 2 bases from V and 5 bases from J, with 6 bases between. Germline loops: CDR1 KGHDR, CDR2 SFDVKD. The CDR3 sequence is CATSDSVNNEQFF. CDR3 DNA: TGTGCCACCAGTGATTCGGTGAACAATGAGCAGTTCTTC.

The chain recombines TRBV30 with TRBJ1-1; no clear D. The germline V and J ends were trimmed by 0 bases and 3 bases, with 11 bases remaining between them. The germline CDR1 and CDR2 sequences are GTSNPN and SVGIG (reference sequence). This CDR3 comprises 14 residues. CDR3 in DNA: TGTGCCTGGAGTGTAGACTGGCTCGACACTGAAGCTTTCTTT. Encoded protein: CAWSVDWLDTEAFF.

The chain carries TRBV7-9 and TRBJ2-5; D is unresolved. CDR1 is SEHNR, CDR2 FQNEAQ, per germline (reference sequence). V gave up 3 bases and J gave up 5 bases, with 7 bases separating them. The CDR3 is made up of 12 amino acids. This chain's CDR3 is CASSFSEETQYF. The CDR3, as DNA: TGTGCCAGCAGCTTCAGCGAGGAGACCCAGTACTTC.

This clone was seen a handful of times. The chain recombines TRBV2 with TRBJ1-5, with 8 positions matching TRBD1. The V and J ends lost 3 bases and 0 bases, in that order; junction bases with no gene match: 1. CDR3 length: 15 residues. Germline V gene lookup returns CDR1 SNHLY and CDR2 FYNNEI. DNA for the CDR3: TGTGCCAGCAGTGAGACAGGGGATAGCAATCAGCCCCAGCATTTT. Its translation is CASSETGDSNQPQHF.

This chain links TRBV5-5 with TRBJ2-5; weak D call: TRBD1 (5 bases). This CDR3 contains 15 residues. Germline lookup yields CDR1 SGHKS and CDR2 YYEKEE (reference sequence). V lost 1 base to trimming and J lost 5 bases, with 15 bases between them. The CDR3 region is CASSLRRGSQETQYF. Written as DNA, the CDR3 is TGTGCCAGCAGCTTGCGAAGGGGATCCCAGGAGACCCAGTACTTC. Looking up the rest from reference TRBV5-5 and TRBJ2-5 gives the full variable domain: DAGVTQSPTHLIKTRGQQVTLRCSPISGHKSVSWYQQVLGQGPQFIFQYYEKEERGRGNFPDRFSARQFPNYSSELNVNALLLGDSALYLCASSLRRGSQETQYFGPGTRLLVL.

The rearrangement links TRBV4-1 to TRBJ1-2, with 8 bases matching TRBD1. The CDR3 is made up of 16 amino acids. Germline CDR1 reads MGHRA; CDR2 reads YSYEKL. Trimming took 0 bases from V and 4 from J; bases not matched to a gene: 7. CDR3 sequence: CASSQESGGDIYGYTF. The CDR3 region has the DNA TGCGCCAGCAGCCAAGAATCAGGGGGCGACATCTATGGCTACACCTTC.

The rearrangement uses TRBV6-5 and TRBJ1-4, with 7 bases identical to TRBD1. V dropped 5 bases and J dropped 5; count of bases not matched to a gene: 8. Germline V gene lookup returns CDR1 MNHEY and CDR2 SVGAGI. The CDR3 extends over 15 amino acids. CDR3 DNA: TGTGCCAGCAGTATGACAGGGTTGGGGAATGAAAAACTGTTTTTT. Translated: CASSMTGLGNEKLFF.

The rearrangement links TRBV19 to TRBJ1-2; 7 nucleotides match TRBD1. Germline CDR1 is LNHDA and CDR2 is SQIVND (reference sequence). Trimming at V came to 5 bases and at J to 5 bases, leaving 11 bases not matched to a gene. The CDR3 extends over 15 amino acids. CDR3 sequence: CASSLRGGEIYGYTF. The CDR3, as DNA: TGTGCCAGTAGTCTCAGAGGGGGCGAGATATATGGCTACACCTTC.

Only one count was recorded for this clone. The chain recombines TRBV5-1 with TRBJ2-3; D is ambiguous. Germline values: CDR1 SGHRS, CDR2 YFSETQ. The CDR3 spans 14 residues. Trimming removed 0 bases at V and 0 bases at J, with 5 bases between. The CDR3 loop is CASSLGPSTDTQYF. The CDR3, as DNA: TGCGCCAGCAGCTTGGGGCCCAGCACAGATACGCAGTATTTT.

The rearrangement joins TRBV28 to TRBJ1-2, with 11 positions matching TRBD1. Germline V CDR1 and CDR2: MDHEN, SYDVKM. V was pared by 7 bases and J by 6 bases, with 4 bases of the junction left unmatched. CDR3 length: 13 amino acids. CDR3 sequence: CASTWTGGNGYTF. CDR3 bases: TGTGCCAGCACGTGGACAGGGGGCAATGGCTACACCTTC.

This rearrangement joins TRBV5-1 to TRBJ1-1; 7 bases are shared with TRBD1. V lost 1 base, J lost 5 bases, and 17 bases stayed unmatched. CDR1 and CDR2 (germline): SGHRS, YFSETQ. CDR3 length: 18 amino acids. CDR3 sequence: CASSLRETGPTTQTEAFF. The CDR3 DNA reads TGCGCCAGCAGCTTGAGGGAGACAGGGCCTACTACTCAGACTGAAGCTTTCTTT.

The chain joins TRBV4-2 to TRBJ1-2; D not certain. The CDR3 contains 13 residues. Germline CDR1 LGHNA, CDR2 YNFKEQ. Trimming pared 0 bases from V and 2 bases from J, leaving 4 bases between. The CDR3 sequence is CASSQESNYGYTF. CDR3 in DNA: TGTGCCAGCAGCCAAGAGTCAAACTATGGCTACACCTTC.